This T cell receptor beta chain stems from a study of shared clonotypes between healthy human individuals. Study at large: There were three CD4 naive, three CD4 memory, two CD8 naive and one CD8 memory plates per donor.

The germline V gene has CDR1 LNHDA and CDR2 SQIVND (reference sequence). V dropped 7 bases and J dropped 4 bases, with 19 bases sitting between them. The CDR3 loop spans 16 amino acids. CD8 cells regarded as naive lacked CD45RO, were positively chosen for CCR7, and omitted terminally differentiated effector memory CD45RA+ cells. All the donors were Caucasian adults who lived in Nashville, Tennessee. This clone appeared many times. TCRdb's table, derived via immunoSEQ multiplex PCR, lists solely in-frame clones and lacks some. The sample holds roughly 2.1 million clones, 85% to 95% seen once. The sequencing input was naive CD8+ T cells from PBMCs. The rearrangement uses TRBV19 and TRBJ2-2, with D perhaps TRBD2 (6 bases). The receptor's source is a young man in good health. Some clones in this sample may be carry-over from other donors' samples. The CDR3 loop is CASKNHRQGGTGELFF. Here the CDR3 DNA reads TGTGCCAGTAAGAATCATAGGCAGGGAGGCACCGGGGAGCTGTTTTTT.